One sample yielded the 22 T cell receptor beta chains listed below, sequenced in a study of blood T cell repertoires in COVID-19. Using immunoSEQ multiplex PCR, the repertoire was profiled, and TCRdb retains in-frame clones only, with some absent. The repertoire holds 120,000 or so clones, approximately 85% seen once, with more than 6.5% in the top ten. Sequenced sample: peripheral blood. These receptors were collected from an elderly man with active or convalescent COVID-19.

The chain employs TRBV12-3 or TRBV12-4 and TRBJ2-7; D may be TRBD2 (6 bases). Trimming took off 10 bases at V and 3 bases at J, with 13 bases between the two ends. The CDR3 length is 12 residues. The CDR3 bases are TGTGCCACTCTCAAGGAGGGCTACGAGCAGTACTTC. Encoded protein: CATLKEGYEQYF.

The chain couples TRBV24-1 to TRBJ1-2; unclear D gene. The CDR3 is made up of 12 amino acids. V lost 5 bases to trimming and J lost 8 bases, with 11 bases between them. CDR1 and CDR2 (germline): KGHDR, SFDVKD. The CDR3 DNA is TGTGCCACCAGTGCCTCAACGGGAGGCTACACCTTC. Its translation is CATSASTGGYTF.

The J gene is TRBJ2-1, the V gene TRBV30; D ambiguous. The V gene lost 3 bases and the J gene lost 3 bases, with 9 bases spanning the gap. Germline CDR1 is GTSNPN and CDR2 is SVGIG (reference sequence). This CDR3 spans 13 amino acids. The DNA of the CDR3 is TGTGCCTGGAGCAGGTTTAACTACAATGAGCAGTTCTTC. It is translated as CAWSRFNYNEQFF.

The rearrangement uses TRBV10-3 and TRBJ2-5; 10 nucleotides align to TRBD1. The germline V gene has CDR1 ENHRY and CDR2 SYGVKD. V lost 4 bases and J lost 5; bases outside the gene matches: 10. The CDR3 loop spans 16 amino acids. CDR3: CAISARDRGGKETQYF. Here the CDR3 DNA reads TGTGCCATCAGTGCCCGGGACAGGGGAGGGAAGGAGACCCAGTACTTC.

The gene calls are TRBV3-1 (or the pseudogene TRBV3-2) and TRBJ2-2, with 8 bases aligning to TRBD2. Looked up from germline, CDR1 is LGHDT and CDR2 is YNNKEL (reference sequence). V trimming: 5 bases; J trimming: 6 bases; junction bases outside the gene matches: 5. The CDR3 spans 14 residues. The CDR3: CASSSRGGAGELFF. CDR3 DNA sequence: TGTGCCAGCAGCTCCCGGGGGGGGGCCGGGGAGCTGTTTTTT.

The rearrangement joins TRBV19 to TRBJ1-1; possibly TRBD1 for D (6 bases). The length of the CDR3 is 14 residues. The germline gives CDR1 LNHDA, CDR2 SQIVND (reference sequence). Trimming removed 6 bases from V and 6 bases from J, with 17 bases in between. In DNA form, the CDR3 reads TGTGCCAGTAGCATCCGGCGCAGGGGAGCTGAAGCTTTCTTT. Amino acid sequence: CASSIRRRGAEAFF.

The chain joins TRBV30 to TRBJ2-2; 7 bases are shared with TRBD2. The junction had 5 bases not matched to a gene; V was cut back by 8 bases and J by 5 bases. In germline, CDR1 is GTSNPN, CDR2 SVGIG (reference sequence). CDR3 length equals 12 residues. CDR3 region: CAARRGTGELFF. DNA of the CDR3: TGTGCCGCAAGGCGGGGGACCGGGGAGCTGTTTTTT.

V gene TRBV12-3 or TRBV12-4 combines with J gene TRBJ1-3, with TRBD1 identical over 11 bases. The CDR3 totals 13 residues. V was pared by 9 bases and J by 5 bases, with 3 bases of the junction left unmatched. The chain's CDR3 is CASGQGARNTIYF. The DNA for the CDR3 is TGTGCCAGTGGACAGGGGGCTAGAAACACCATATATTTT.

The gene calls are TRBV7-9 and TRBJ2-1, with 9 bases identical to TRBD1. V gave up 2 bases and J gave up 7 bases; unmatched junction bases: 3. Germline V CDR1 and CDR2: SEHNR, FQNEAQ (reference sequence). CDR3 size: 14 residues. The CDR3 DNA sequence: TGTGCCAGCAGCTTAACAGGGGGCAGGAATGAGCAGTTCTTC. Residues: CASSLTGGRNEQFF.

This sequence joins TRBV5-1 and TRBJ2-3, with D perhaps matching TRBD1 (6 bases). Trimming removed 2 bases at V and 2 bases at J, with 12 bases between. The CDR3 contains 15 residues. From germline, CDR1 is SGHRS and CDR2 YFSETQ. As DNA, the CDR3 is TGCGCCAGCAGCTTACAGGGAGCTAACACAGATACGCAGTATTTT. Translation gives CASSLQGANTDTQYF.

The CDR3 spells CASSQEPLVRTYEQYF. CDR3 coding DNA: TGTGCCAGCAGCCAAGAACCACTCGTCCGAACTTACGAGCAGTACTTC. The chain couples TRBV4-2 to TRBJ2-7, with D unclear. Trimming cost V 0 bases and J 4 bases, with 16 bases left between them. The length of the CDR3 is 16 residues. Germline V gene sequence: CDR1 LGHNA, CDR2 YNFKEQ.

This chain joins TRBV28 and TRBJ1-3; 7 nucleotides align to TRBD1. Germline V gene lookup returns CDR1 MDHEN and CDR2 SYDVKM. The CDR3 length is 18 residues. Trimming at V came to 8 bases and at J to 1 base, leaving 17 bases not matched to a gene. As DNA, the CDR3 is TGTGCCAGCGGGTTGCTCCGCGGGACAGCTTCTTCTGGAAACACCATATATTTT. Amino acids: CASGLLRGTASSGNTIYF.

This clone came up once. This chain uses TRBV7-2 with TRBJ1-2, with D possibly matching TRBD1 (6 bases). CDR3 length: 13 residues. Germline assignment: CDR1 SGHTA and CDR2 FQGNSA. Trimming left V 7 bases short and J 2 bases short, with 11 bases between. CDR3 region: CASNIDRNYGYTF. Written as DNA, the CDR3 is TGTGCCAGCAACATTGACAGGAACTATGGCTACACCTTC.

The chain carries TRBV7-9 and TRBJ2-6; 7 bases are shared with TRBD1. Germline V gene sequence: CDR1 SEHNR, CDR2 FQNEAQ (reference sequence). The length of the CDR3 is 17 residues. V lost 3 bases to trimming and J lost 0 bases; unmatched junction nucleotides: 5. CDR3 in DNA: TGTGCCAGCAGCTTCCGGGACAGATACTCTGGGGCCAACGTCCTGACTTTC. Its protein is CASSFRDRYSGANVLTF.

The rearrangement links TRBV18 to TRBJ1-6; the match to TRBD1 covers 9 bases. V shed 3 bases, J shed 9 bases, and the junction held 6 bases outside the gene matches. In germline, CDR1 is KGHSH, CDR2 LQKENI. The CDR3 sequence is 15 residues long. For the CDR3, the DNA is TGTGCCAGCTCACCCCCGGGACAGGGACGTTCACCCCTCCACTTT. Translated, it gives CASSPPGQGRSPLHF.

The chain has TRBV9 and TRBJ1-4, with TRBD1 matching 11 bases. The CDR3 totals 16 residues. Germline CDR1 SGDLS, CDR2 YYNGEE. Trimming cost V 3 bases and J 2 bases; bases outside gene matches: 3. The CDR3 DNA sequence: TGTGCCAGCAGCGCCGGGACAGGGGGGACTAATGAAAAACTGTTTTTT. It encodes CASSAGTGGTNEKLFF.

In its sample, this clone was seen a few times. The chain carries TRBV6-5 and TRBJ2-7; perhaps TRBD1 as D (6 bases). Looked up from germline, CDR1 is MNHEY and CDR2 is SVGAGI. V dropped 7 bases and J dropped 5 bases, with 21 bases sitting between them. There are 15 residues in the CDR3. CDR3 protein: CASMLSPQGFDEQYF. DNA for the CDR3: TGTGCCAGCATGTTATCCCCCCAGGGGTTTGACGAGCAGTACTTC.

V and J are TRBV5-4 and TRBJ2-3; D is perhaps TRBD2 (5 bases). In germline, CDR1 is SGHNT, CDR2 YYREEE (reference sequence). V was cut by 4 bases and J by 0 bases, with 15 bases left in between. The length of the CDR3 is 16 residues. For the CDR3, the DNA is TGTGCCAGCAGCGTAGACTATAAGCTTAGCACAGATACGCAGTATTTT. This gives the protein CASSVDYKLSTDTQYF.

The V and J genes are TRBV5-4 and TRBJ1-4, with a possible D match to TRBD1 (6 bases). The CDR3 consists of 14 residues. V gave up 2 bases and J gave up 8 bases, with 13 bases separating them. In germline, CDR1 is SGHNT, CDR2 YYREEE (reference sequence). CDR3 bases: TGTGCCAGCAGCTTACAGGGAGGGGGGGAAAAACTGTTTTTT. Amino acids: CASSLQGGGEKLFF.

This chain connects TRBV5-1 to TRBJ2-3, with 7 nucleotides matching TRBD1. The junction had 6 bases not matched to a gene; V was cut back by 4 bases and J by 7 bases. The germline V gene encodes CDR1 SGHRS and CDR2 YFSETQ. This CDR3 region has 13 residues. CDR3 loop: CASSDSTGHTQYF. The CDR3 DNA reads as TGCGCCAGCAGCGATTCGACAGGGCATACGCAGTATTTT.

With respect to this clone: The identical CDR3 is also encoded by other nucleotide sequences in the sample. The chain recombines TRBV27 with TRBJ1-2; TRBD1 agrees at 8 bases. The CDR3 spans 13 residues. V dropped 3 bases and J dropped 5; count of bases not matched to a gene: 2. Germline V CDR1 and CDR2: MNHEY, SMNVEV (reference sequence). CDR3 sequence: CASSFDRGYGYTF. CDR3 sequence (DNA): TGTGCCAGCAGTTTCGACAGGGGTTATGGCTACACCTTC.

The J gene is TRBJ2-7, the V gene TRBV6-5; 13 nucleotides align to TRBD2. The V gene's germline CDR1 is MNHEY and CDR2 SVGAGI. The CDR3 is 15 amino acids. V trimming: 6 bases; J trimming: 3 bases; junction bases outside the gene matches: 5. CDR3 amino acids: CASRRTSGRVYEQYF. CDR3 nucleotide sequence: TGTGCCAGCAGGCGGACTAGCGGGAGAGTCTACGAGCAGTACTTC.